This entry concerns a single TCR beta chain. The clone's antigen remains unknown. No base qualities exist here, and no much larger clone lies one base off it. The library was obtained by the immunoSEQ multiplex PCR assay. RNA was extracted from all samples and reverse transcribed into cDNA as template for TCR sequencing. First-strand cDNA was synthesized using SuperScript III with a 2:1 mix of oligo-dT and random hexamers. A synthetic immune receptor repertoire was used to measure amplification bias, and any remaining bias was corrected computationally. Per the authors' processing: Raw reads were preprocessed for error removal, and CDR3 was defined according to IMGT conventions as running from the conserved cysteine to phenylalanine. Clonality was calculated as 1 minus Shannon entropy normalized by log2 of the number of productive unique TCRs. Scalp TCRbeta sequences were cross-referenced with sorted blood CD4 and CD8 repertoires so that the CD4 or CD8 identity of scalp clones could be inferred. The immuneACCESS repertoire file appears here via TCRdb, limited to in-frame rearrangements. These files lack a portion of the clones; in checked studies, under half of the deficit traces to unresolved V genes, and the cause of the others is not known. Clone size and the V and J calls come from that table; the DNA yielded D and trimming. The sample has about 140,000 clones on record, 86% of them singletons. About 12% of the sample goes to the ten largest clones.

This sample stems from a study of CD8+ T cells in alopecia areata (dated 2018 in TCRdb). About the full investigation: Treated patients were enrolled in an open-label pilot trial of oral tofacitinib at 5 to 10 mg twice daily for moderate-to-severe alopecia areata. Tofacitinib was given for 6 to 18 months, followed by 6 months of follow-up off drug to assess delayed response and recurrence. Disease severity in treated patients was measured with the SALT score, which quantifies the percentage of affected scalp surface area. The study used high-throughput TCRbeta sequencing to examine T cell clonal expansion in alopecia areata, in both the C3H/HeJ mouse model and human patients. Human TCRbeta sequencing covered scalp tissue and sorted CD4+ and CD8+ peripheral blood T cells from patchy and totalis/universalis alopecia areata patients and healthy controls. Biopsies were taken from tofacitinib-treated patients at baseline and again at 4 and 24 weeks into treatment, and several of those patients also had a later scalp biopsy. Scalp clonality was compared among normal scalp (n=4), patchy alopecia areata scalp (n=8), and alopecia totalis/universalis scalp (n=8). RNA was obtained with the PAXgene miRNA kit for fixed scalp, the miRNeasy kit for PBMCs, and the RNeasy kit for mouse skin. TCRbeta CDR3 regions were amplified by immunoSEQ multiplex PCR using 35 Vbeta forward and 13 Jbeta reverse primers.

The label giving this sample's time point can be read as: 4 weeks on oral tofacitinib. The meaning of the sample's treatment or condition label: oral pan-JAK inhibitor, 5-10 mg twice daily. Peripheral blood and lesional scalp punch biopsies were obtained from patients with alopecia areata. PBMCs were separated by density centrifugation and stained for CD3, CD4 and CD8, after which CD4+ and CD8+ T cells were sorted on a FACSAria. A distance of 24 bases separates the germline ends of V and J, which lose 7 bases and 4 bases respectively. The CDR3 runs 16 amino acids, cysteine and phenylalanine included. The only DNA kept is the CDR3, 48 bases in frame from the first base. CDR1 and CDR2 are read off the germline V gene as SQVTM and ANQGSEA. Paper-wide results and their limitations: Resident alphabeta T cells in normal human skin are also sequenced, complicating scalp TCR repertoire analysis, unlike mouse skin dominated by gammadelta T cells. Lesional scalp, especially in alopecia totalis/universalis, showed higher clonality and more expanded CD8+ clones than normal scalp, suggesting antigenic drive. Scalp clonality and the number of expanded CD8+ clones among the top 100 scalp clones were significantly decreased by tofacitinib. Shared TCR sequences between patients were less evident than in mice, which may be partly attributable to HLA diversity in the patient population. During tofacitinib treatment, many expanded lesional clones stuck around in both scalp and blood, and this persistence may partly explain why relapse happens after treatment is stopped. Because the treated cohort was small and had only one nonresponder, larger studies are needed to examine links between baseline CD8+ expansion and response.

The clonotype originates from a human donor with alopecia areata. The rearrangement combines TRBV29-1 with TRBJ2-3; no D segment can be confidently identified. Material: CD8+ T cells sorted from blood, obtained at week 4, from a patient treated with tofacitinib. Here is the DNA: TGCAGCGCTGCCGACCCCTTTCGCCTCGATTCAGATACGCAGTATTTT. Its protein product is CSAADPFRLDSDTQYF.